The 32 T cell receptor beta chains listed next were all sequenced from one sample in a study of vaccination effects on CD4 cells after COVID-19. The authors isolated CD4+ T cells after around nine days of culture. Vaccine administered to participants consisted of two doses of either BNT162b2 or mRNA-1273. Assay: immunoSEQ multiplex PCR; the TCRdb copy retains only in-frame clones and omits some. This table has about 40,000 clones, approximately 70% appearing once. Their antigens remain unidentified. This sample comprised CD4+ T cells from PBMCs cultured without peptide, obtained after COVID-19 vaccination. The receptors here all came from a human donor who received a COVID-19 vaccine.

This chain connects TRBV7-6 to TRBJ2-2, with D uncertain. The V end lost 2 bases, the J end lost 4 bases, and 20 bases lay between the germline ends. The CDR3 spans 18 residues. Germline lookup yields CDR1 SGHVS and CDR2 FNYEAQ. CDR3 coding DNA: TGTGCCAGCAGCTTAATTTTTCGAGGTTTTGCGGTCACCGGGGAGCTGTTTTTT. Its translation is CASSLIFRGFAVTGELFF.

The V gene is TRBV28, the J gene TRBJ1-5; maybe TRBD1 (5 bases). The CDR3 runs 13 residues. Trimming removed 8 bases from V and 4 bases from J, with 12 bases in between. Germline V CDR1 and CDR2: MDHEN, SYDVKM. This chain's CDR3 is CASDWGGNQPQHF. The DNA for the CDR3 is TGTGCCAGCGATTGGGGGGGGAATCAGCCCCAGCATTTT.

The gene calls are TRBV19 and TRBJ1-1, with TRBD1 matching over 8 bases. The CDR3 consists of 12 residues. Trimming cost V 5 bases and J 8 bases; bases outside gene matches: 4. Germline CDR1 reads LNHDA; CDR2 reads SQIVND (reference sequence). The CDR3 DNA reads TGTGCCAGTAGTGTCCGGGACAGGGAAGCTTTCTTT. This translates into CASSVRDREAFF.

The chain recombines TRBV5-6 with TRBJ1-5; 7 nucleotides line up with TRBD1. Germline CDR1 reads SGHDT; CDR2 reads YYEEEE. The CDR3 is made up of 14 amino acids. V was clipped by 4 bases and J by 5 bases; unmatched bases: 6. CDR3 DNA: TGTGCCAGCAGCAGACAGGGATCCGATCAGCCCCAGCATTTT. Encoded protein: CASSRQGSDQPQHF.

This chain joins TRBV6-6 and TRBJ1-2, with 12 bases lining up with TRBD1. Trimming removed 2 bases from V and 9 bases from J; junction bases left unmatched: 1. The CDR3 length is 13 residues. The germline V gene encodes CDR1 MNHNY and CDR2 SVGAGI (reference sequence). This CDR3 reads CASSYGTGGSYTF. CDR3 sequence (DNA): TGTGCCAGCAGTTACGGGACAGGGGGCAGCTACACCTTC.

This clone was found once. CDR3 sequence reads: CASSLAPGQGTETQYF. The CDR3 region has the DNA TGTGCCAGCAGCTTAGCCCCGGGACAGGGTACGGAGACCCAGTACTTC. The V gene is TRBV7-9, the J gene TRBJ2-5; 9 bases line up with TRBD1. From germline, CDR1 is SEHNR and CDR2 FQNEAQ (reference sequence). The J segment lost 5 bases and the V segment lost 0 bases, leaving 7 bases of the junction unmatched. The length of the CDR3 is 16 residues.

The J gene is TRBJ1-1, the V gene TRBV6-5; 9 bases fit TRBD1. V was clipped by 5 bases and J by 1 base; unmatched bases: 2. Per the germline V gene, CDR1 is MNHEY and CDR2 is SVGAGI. The length of the CDR3 is 14 residues. The CDR3, as DNA: TGTGCCAGCAGTCGGACAGGGGAGAACACTGAAGCTTTCTTT. The encoded protein is CASSRTGENTEAFF.

The rearrangement uses TRBV27 and TRBJ2-7, with D possibly TRBD2 on 5 matching bases. The CDR3 loop spans 14 amino acids. V lost 10 bases and J lost 4, with 20 bases in between. Germline V lookup: CDR1 MNHEY, CDR2 SMNVEV (reference sequence). CDR3 in amino acids: CATLPRSGKYEQYF. In DNA, the CDR3 is TGTGCCACCCTACCCCGGAGCGGAAAGTACGAGCAGTACTTC.

The rearrangement joins TRBV9 to TRBJ2-7; 7 nucleotides line up with TRBD1. The CDR3 has 13 residues. The V and J ends lost 4 bases and 5 bases, in that order; junction bases with no gene match: 6. Germline values: CDR1 SGDLS, CDR2 YYNGEE. The CDR3 coding sequence is TGTGCCAGCAGCTCGCTGACAGGGAACGAGCAGTACTTC. Its protein is CASSSLTGNEQYF.

This sequence joins TRBV27 and TRBJ2-2, with 13 positions matching TRBD2. Unmatched junction bases numbered 2, after V lost 5 bases and J lost 5 bases. The CDR3 spans 15 residues. CDR1 is MNHEY and CDR2 is SMNVEV in the germline V gene (reference sequence). The CDR3 protein is CASSRLAGGTGELFF. The DNA of the CDR3 is TGTGCCAGCAGTCGACTAGCGGGGGGTACCGGGGAGCTGTTTTTT.

The V gene is TRBV6-5, the J gene TRBJ1-1; D is unclear. There are 15 residues in the CDR3. Per the germline V gene, CDR1 is MNHEY and CDR2 is SVGAGI. V lost 2 bases and J 4 bases, leaving 14 bases between the germline ends. Here the CDR3 reads CASSYARGRVTEAFF. The CDR3 DNA follows: TGTGCCAGCAGTTACGCCCGTGGGAGGGTCACTGAAGCTTTCTTT.

The V call is TRBV30, the J call TRBJ1-1; D call uncertain. The ends were cut back, 4 bases at V and 1 base at J, with 10 bases in the middle. Per the germline V gene, CDR1 is GTSNPN and CDR2 is SVGIG (reference sequence). This CDR3 region has 13 residues. Written as DNA, the CDR3 is TGTGCCTGGATTTCAGGCCAGAACACTGAAGCTTTCTTT. It yields the protein CAWISGQNTEAFF.

The gene calls are TRBV3-1 (or the pseudogene TRBV3-2) and TRBJ2-7; 8 bases agree with TRBD2. The ends lost 0 bases at V and 6 bases at J; junction bases unmatched: 4. In germline, CDR1 is LGHDT, CDR2 YNNKEL (reference sequence). The CDR3 length is 14 residues. CDR3 bases: TGTGCCAGCAGCCAAGAAGGGACTAGTGGCGAGCAGTACTTC. Amino acid sequence: CASSQEGTSGEQYF.

The chain carries TRBV2 and TRBJ1-1; D gene unclear. This CDR3 has 14 amino acids. CDR1 is SNHLY and CDR2 is FYNNEI in the germline V gene. V was shortened by 6 bases and J by 3 bases, with 14 bases between the two germline ends. The CDR3 region is CASRLRTADTEAFF. The CDR3 nucleotides read TGTGCCAGCAGACTCCGGACGGCGGACACTGAAGCTTTCTTT. The variable domain in full, with the rest retrieved from reference TRBV2 and TRBJ1-1, is EPEVTQTPSHQVTQMGQEVILRCVPISNHLYFYWYRQILGQKVEFLVSFYNNEISEKSEIFDDQFSVERPDGSNFTLKIRSTKLEDSAMYFCASRLRTADTEAFFGQGTRLTVV.

The chain joins TRBV2 to TRBJ1-1, with 10 bases that match TRBD1. The germline V gene encodes CDR1 SNHLY and CDR2 FYNNEI. The CDR3 is made up of 16 amino acids. Trimming took 7 bases from V and 4 from J; bases not matched to a gene: 12. The CDR3 sequence is CASITDRGLLGTEAFF. CDR3 coding DNA: TGTGCCAGCATAACGGACAGGGGGTTACTGGGCACTGAAGCTTTCTTT.

This clone was seen a few times. V and J are TRBV25-1 and TRBJ1-6; D remains unclear. Germline V gene sequence: CDR1 MGHDK, CDR2 SYGVNS. The CDR3 extends over 15 amino acids. The V end lost 2 bases, the J end lost 0 bases, and 5 bases lay between the germline ends. The CDR3 sequence: CASSEPVSYNSPLHF. In nucleotides, the CDR3 is TGTGCCAGCAGTGAACCAGTCTCCTATAATTCACCCCTCCACTTT.

This sequence joins TRBV27 and TRBJ2-7; TRBD1 matches 9 bases. Looked up from germline, CDR1 is MNHEY and CDR2 is SMNVEV (reference sequence). V trimming: 5 bases; J trimming: 7 bases; junction bases outside the gene matches: 9. CDR3 length: 14 residues. The CDR3 nucleotides are TGTGCCAGCAGTAACAATGGACAGGGGCAAGAGCAGTACTTC. Amino acid sequence: CASSNNGQGQEQYF.

The J gene is TRBJ1-4, the V gene TRBV29-1; TRBD1 aligns across 9 bases. Germline loops: CDR1 SQVTM, CDR2 ANQGSEA. The length of the CDR3 is 15 residues. V trimming: 2 bases; J trimming: 8 bases; junction bases outside the gene matches: 9. The CDR3 spells CSVEYLGQGYEKLFF. The CDR3 DNA reads TGCAGCGTTGAATACTTGGGACAGGGTTACGAAAAACTGTTTTTT. Supplemented by reference TRBV29-1 and TRBJ1-4, the full variable domain reads SAVISQKPSRDICQRGTSLTIQCQVDSQVTMMFWYRQQPGQSLTLIATANQGSEATYESGFVIDKFPISRPNLTFSTLTVSNMSPEDSSIYLCSVEYLGQGYEKLFFGSGTQLSVL.

This chain connects TRBV27 to TRBJ1-4, with D hard to call. Germline V lookup: CDR1 MNHEY, CDR2 SMNVEV (reference sequence). V lost 9 bases to trimming and J lost 5 bases, with 16 bases between them. CDR3 length: 14 residues. The CDR3 DNA is TGTGCCAGTAAGGTTGGGCTAGCGAATGAAAAACTGTTTTTT. This encodes CASKVGLANEKLFF.

The J gene is TRBJ2-6, the V gene TRBV4-2, with 8 bases aligning to TRBD1. This CDR3 has 17 amino acids. Unmatched junction bases numbered 7, after V lost 2 bases and J lost 4 bases. Germline V gene lookup returns CDR1 LGHNA and CDR2 YNFKEQ. The CDR3 coding sequence is TGTGCCAGCAGCCAACAGACAGGGGTAAGGGGGGCCAACGTCCTGACTTTC. It encodes CASSQQTGVRGANVLTF.

The chain links TRBV7-8 to TRBJ2-1; 15 nucleotides align to TRBD2. This CDR3 is 19 amino acids long. The germline CDR1 and CDR2 sequences are SGHVS and FQNEAQ. J gave up 0 bases and V 4 bases, and 7 bases lay outside the gene matches. In DNA form, the CDR3 reads TGTGCCAGCAGCTCCGGACTAGCGGGAGGGCCTGACTCCTACAATGAGCAGTTCTTC. Amino acids: CASSSGLAGGPDSYNEQFF.

V usage is TRBV5-1 and J usage is TRBJ2-7; 9 positions agree with TRBD1. The CDR3 totals 14 residues. Germline-derived CDR1 and CDR2 are SGHRS and YFSETQ. Trimming cost V 4 bases and J 4 bases; bases outside gene matches: 6. DNA of the CDR3: TGCGCCAGCAGCCAAGCGACAGGGGGATACGAGCAGTACTTC. Translation gives CASSQATGGYEQYF.

The chain uses TRBV27 and TRBJ2-7; D is tentatively TRBD1 or TRBD2 (5 bases each). The germline gives CDR1 MNHEY, CDR2 SMNVEV (reference sequence). CDR3 length: 13 residues. V dropped 5 bases and J dropped 6 bases, with 14 bases sitting between them. CDR3 amino acids: CASSPGTLPEQYF. DNA of the CDR3: TGTGCCAGCAGTCCTGGGACCCTCCCCGAGCAGTACTTC.

This clone was seen a few times. V usage is TRBV11-2 and J usage is TRBJ2-2, with TRBD2 identical over 7 bases. V was clipped by 1 base and J by 1 base; unmatched bases: 3. This CDR3 is built from 16 residues. Per germline, CDR1 SGHAT and CDR2 FQNNGV. The CDR3 loop is CASSLGPSGNTGELFF. For the CDR3, the DNA is TGTGCCAGCAGCTTAGGCCCTAGCGGGAACACCGGGGAGCTGTTTTTT.

CDR3 protein: CSASLASSYEQYF. CDR3 sequence (DNA): TGCAGTGCTAGTTTGGCAAGCTCCTACGAGCAGTACTTC. J is TRBJ2-7 and V is TRBV20-1; D remains unclear. Germline V lookup: CDR1 DFQATT, CDR2 SNEGSKA (reference sequence). The CDR3 consists of 13 residues. Trimming stripped 3 bases from V and 0 bases from J, with 9 bases between.

The J gene is TRBJ2-1, the V gene TRBV3-1 (or the pseudogene TRBV3-2); 10 bases map to TRBD2. Germline CDR1 reads LGHDT; CDR2 reads YNNKEL (reference sequence). This CDR3 has 16 amino acids. Trimming took 1 base from V and 5 from J; bases not matched to a gene: 5. This chain's CDR3 is CASSQARLAGDNEQFF. CDR3 bases: TGTGCCAGCAGCCAAGCCAGGCTAGCGGGAGACAATGAGCAGTTCTTC.

Written as DNA, the CDR3 is TGTGCCAGCTCACCAGGGCCCTCTGGAAACACCATATATTTT. Residues: CASSPGPSGNTIYF. This rearrangement joins TRBV18 to TRBJ1-3; D not certain. From germline, CDR1 is KGHSH and CDR2 LQKENI. The V end lost 2 bases, the J end lost 0 bases, and 5 bases lay between the germline ends. The CDR3 totals 14 residues. The whole variable domain, remainder taken from reference TRBV18 and TRBJ1-3, is NAGVMQNPRHLVRRRGQEARLRCSPMKGHSHVYWYRQLPEEGLKFMVYLQKENIIDESGMPKERFSAEFPKEGPSILRIQQVVRGDSAAYFCASSPGPSGNTIYFGEGSWLTVV.

This chain links TRBV5-1 with TRBJ2-2, with TRBD2 identical over 8 bases. CDR1 SGHRS and CDR2 YFSETQ come from the germline V gene. This CDR3 has 15 residues. After removal of 4 bases from V and 0 bases from J, the junction contained 2 bases not matched to a gene. The CDR3 bases are TGCGCCAGCAGCGGCGGGGGGCCGAACACCGGGGAGCTGTTTTTT. This encodes CASSGGGPNTGELFF.

The chain couples TRBV15 to TRBJ1-2; TRBD1 is a possible D gene (5 bases). V gave up 5 bases and J gave up 4 bases, with 14 bases separating them. CDR1 and CDR2 (germline): LNHNV, YYDKDF (reference sequence). The CDR3 is 14 residues long. The CDR3 protein is CATSRGGGGYGYTF. CDR3 DNA: TGTGCCACCAGCCGGGGTGGGGGTGGCTATGGCTACACCTTC.

V gene TRBV12-3 or TRBV12-4 combines with J gene TRBJ1-3, with 8 bases lining up with TRBD1. The ends lost 10 bases at V and 6 bases at J; junction bases unmatched: 5. There are 12 residues in the CDR3. CDR3 amino acids: CATGQVKNTIYF. As DNA, the CDR3 is TGTGCCACGGGACAGGTCAAAAACACCATATATTTT.

This chain joins TRBV18 and TRBJ1-1, with 7 bases lining up with TRBD1. Per germline, CDR1 KGHSH and CDR2 LQKENI. V gave up 2 bases and J gave up 6 bases; unmatched junction bases: 12. This CDR3 spans 16 amino acids. CDR3 protein: CASSPVATGLYPEAFF. In nucleotides, the CDR3 is TGTGCCAGCTCACCAGTCGCGACAGGGCTTTATCCTGAAGCTTTCTTT.

This rearrangement joins TRBV27 to TRBJ2-3; 14 nucleotides align to TRBD2. Looked up from germline, CDR1 is MNHEY and CDR2 is SMNVEV (reference sequence). The length of the CDR3 is 17 residues. Trimming at V came to 0 bases and at J to 10 bases, leaving 9 bases not matched to a gene. The CDR3 coding sequence is TGTGCCAGCAGTTTATCCCGACTAGCGGGAGGGCATGCTCCGCAGTATTTT. Protein product: CASSLSRLAGGHAPQYF.